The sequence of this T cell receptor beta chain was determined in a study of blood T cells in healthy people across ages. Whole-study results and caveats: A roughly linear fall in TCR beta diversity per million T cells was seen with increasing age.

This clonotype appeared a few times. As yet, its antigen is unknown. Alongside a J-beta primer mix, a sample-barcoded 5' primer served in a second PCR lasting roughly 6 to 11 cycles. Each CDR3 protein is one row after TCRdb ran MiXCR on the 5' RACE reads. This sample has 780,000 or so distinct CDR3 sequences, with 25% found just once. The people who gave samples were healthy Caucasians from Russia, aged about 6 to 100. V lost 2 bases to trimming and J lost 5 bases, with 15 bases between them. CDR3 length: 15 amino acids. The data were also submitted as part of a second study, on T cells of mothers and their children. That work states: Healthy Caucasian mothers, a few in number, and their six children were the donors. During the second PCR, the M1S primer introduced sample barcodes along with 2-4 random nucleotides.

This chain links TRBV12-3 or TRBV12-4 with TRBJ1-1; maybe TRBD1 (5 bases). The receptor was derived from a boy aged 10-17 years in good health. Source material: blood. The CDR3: CASSLYVVGDTEAFF. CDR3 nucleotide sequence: TGTGCCAGCAGTTTATATGTCGTGGGGGATACTGAAGCTTTCTTT.